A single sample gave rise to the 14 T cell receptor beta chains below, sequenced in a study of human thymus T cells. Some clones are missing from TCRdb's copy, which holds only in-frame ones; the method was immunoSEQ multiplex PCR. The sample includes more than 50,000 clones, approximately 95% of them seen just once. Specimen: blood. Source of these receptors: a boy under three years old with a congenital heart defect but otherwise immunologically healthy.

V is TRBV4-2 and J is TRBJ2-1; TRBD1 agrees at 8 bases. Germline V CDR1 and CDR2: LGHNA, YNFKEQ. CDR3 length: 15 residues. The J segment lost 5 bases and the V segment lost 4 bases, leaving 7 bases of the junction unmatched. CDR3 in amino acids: CASSPGTGPDNEQFF. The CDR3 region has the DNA TGTGCCAGCAGCCCGGGGACAGGTCCCGACAATGAGCAGTTCTTC.

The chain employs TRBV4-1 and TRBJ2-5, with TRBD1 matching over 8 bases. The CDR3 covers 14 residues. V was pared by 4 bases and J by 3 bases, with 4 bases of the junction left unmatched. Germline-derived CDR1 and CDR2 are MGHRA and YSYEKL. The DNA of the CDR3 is TGCGCCAGCAGCCTCCAGGGGGCGGAAGAGACCCAGTACTTC. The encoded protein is CASSLQGAEETQYF.

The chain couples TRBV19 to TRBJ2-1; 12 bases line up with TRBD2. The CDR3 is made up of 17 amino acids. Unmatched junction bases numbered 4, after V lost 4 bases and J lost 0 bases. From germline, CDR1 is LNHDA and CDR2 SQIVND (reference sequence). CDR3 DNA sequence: TGTGCCAGTAGTAGAGGACTAGCGGGAAGCTCCTACAATGAGCAGTTCTTC. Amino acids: CASSRGLAGSSYNEQFF.

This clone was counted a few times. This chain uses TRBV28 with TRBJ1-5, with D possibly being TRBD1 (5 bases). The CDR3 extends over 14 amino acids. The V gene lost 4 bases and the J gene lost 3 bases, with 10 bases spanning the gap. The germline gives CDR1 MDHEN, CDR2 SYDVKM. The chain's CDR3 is CASSYRWDNQPQHF. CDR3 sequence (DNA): TGTGCCAGCAGTTACAGGTGGGACAATCAGCCCCAGCATTTT.

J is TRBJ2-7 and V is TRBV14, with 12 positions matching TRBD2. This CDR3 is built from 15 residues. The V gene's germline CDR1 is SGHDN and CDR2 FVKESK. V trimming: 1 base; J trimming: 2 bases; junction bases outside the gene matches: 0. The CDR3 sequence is CASSQASGRAYEQYF. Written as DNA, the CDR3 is TGTGCCAGCAGCCAAGCTAGCGGGAGGGCCTACGAGCAGTACTTC.

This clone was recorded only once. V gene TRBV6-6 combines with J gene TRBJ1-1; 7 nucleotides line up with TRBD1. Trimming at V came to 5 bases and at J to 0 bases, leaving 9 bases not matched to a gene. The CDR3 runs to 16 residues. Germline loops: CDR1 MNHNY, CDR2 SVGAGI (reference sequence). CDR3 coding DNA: TGTGCCAGCAGTCCATACTACAGGGGAATGAACACTGAAGCTTTCTTT. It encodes CASSPYYRGMNTEAFF.

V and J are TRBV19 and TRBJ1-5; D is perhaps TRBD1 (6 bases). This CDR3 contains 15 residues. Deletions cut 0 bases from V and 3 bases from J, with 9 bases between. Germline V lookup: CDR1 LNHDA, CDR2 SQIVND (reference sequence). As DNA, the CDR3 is TGTGCCAGTAGTATAGATTACAGGGCCAATCAGCCCCAGCATTTT. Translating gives CASSIDYRANQPQHF.

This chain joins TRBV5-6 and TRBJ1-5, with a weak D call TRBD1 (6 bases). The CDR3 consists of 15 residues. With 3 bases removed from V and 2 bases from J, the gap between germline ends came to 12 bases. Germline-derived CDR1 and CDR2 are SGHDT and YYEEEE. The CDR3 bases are TGTGCCAGCAGCTCGGGACAAACGGGCAATCAGCCCCAGCATTTT. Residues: CASSSGQTGNQPQHF.

The CDR3 protein is CASSHPANTGELFF. Written as DNA, the CDR3 is TGTGCCAGCAGCCACCCCGCCAACACCGGGGAGCTGTTTTTT. The J gene is TRBJ2-2, the V gene TRBV7-2; D ambiguous. CDR1 SGHTA and CDR2 FQGNSA come from the germline V gene. The ends were cut back, 5 bases at V and 2 bases at J, with 9 bases in the middle. This CDR3 contains 14 residues.

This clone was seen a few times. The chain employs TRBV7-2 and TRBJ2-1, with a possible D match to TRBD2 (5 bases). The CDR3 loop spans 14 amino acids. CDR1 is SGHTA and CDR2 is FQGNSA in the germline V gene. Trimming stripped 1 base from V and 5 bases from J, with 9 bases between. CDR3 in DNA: TGTGCCAGCAGCTTAGAGGCGGGCCACAATGAGCAGTTCTTC. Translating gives CASSLEAGHNEQFF.

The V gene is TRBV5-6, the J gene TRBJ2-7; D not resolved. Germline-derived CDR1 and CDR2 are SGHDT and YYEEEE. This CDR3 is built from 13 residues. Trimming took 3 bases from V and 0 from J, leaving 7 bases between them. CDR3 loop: CASSSSISYEQYF. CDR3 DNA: TGTGCCAGCAGCTCCTCGATCTCCTACGAGCAGTACTTC.

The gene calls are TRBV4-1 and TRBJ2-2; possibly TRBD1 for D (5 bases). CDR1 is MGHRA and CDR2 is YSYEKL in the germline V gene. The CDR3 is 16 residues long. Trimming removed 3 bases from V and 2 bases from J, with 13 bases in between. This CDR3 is CASSHQRGFNTGELFF. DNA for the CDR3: TGCGCCAGCAGCCACCAAAGGGGATTTAACACCGGGGAGCTGTTTTTT.

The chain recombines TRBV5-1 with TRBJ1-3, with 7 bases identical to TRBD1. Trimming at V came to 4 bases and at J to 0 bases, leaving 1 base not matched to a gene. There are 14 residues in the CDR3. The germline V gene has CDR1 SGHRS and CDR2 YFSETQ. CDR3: CASSGDSSGNTIYF. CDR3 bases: TGCGCCAGCAGCGGGGACAGCTCTGGAAACACCATATATTTT.

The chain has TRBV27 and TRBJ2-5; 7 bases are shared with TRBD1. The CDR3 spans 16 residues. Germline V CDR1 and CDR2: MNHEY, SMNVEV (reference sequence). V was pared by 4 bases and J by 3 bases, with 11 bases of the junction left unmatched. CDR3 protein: CASSSIATGSEETQYF. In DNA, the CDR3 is TGTGCCAGCAGTTCCATAGCGACAGGGTCAGAAGAGACCCAGTACTTC.